These 5 T cell receptor beta chains were all obtained from the same sample, sequenced in a study of T cells in localized non-small cell lung cancer (dated by TCRdb to 2019 to 2021). The library was obtained by the immunoSEQ multiplex PCR assay. Held by TCRdb, this immuneACCESS table contains in-frame sequences only and omits some clones. Under half of the omission traces to an unresolved V gene where checked; the cause of the rest is unknown. The sample profile shows some 28,000 clones; roughly 90% of them were found once. The leading ten clones occupy 2.5% to 3% of the sample. This material consisted of peripheral blood, taken before any cancer treatment. Every receptor here comes from a woman between 18 and 49 years old with stage I lung adenocarcinoma.

V is TRBV10-3 and J is TRBJ1-2, with 10 bases fitting TRBD1. This CDR3 comprises 14 residues. CDR1 and CDR2 from the germline V gene are ENHRY and SYGVKD. V dropped 7 bases and J dropped 4; count of bases not matched to a gene: 6. The CDR3, as DNA: TGTGCCATCACCGGGACAGGGGACATCTATGGCTACACCTTC. Residues: CAITGTGDIYGYTF.

This chain links TRBV9 with TRBJ1-4; D unclear. CDR1 is SGDLS, CDR2 YYNGEE, per germline. Trimming removed 1 base from V and 2 bases from J, with 12 bases in between. The CDR3 sequence is 16 residues long. The CDR3 spells CASSVNGQPTNEKLFF. The CDR3 DNA reads TGTGCCAGCAGCGTAAACGGGCAGCCTACTAATGAAAAACTGTTTTTT.

The chain combines TRBV4-1 with TRBJ1-2, with 9 bases matching TRBD1. The CDR3 totals 13 residues. V lost 0 bases, J lost 7 bases, and 0 bases stayed unmatched. From germline, CDR1 is MGHRA and CDR2 YSYEKL. The CDR3 sequence is CASSQEDRGGYTF. CDR3 bases: TGCGCCAGCAGCCAAGAGGACAGGGGTGGCTACACCTTC.

This clone was seen only a few times. The rearrangement joins TRBV6-1 to TRBJ2-1, with 11 bases lining up with TRBD2. Losses at the gene ends were 6 bases for V and 5 bases for J; bases not matched to a gene: 6. The CDR3 consists of 15 residues. The germline CDR1 and CDR2 sequences are MNHNS and SASEGT. DNA of the CDR3: TGTGCCAGCAGGAGGGGGACTAGCGGCGACAATGAGCAGTTCTTC. The encoded protein is CASRRGTSGDNEQFF.

CDR3 in DNA: TGTGCCAGCTCATCCGGGACGAAAGGTAATGAGCAGTTCTTC. Protein product: CASSSGTKGNEQFF. This chain uses TRBV18 with TRBJ2-1; tentatively, D is TRBD1 or TRBD2 (5 bases each). The CDR3 has 14 residues. CDR1 KGHSH and CDR2 LQKENI come from the germline V gene. Trimming pared 5 bases from V and 7 bases from J, leaving 15 bases between. The full variable domain, its missing parts supplied by reference TRBV18 and TRBJ2-1, is NAGVMQNPRHLVRRRGQEARLRCSPMKGHSHVYWYRQLPEEGLKFMVYLQKENIIDESGMPKERFSAEFPKEGPSILRIQQVVRGDSAAYFCASSSGTKGNEQFFGPGTRLTVL.